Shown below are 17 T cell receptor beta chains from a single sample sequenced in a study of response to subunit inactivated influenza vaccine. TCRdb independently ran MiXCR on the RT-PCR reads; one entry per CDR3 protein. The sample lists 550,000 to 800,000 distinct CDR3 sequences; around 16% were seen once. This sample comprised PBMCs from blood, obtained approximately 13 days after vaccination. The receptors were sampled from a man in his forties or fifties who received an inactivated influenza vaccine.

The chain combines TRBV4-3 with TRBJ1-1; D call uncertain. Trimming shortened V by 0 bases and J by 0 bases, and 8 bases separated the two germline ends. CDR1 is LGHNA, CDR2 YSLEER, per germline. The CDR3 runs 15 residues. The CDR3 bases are TGCGCCAGCAGCCAAGAGGGCGGAATGAACACTGAAGCTTTCTTT. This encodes CASSQEGGMNTEAFF.

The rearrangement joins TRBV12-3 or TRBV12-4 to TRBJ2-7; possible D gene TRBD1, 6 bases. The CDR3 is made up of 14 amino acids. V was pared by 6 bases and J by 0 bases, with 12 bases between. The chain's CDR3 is CASSWVGGSYEQYF. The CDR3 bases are TGTGCCAGCAGCTGGGTAGGGGGCTCCTACGAGCAGTACTTC.

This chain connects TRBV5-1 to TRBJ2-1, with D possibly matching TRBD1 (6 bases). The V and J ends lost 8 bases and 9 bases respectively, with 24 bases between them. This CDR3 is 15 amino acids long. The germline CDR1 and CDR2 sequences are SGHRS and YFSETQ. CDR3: CASEKSGAGVGEQFF. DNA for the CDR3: TGCGCCAGTGAAAAATCCGGGGCAGGGGTTGGTGAGCAGTTCTTC.

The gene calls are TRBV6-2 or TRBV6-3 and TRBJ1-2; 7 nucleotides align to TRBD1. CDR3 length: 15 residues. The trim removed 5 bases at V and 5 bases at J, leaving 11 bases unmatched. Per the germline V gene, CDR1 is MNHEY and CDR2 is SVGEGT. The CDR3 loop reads CASSARQGVWYGYTF. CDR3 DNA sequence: TGTGCCAGCAGTGCACGACAGGGCGTATGGTATGGCTACACCTTC.

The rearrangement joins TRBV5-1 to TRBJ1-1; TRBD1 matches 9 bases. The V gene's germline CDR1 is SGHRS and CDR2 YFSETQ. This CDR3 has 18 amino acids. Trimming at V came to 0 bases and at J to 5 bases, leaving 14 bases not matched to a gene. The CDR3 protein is CASSLGFGQGNRWTEAFF. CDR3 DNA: TGCGCCAGCAGCTTGGGTTTTGGACAGGGGAATAGATGGACTGAAGCTTTCTTT.

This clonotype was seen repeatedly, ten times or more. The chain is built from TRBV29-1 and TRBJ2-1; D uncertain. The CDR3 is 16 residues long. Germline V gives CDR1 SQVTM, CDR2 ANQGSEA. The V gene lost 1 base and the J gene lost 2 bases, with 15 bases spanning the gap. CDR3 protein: CSVEVFPSPPYNEQFF. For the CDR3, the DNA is TGCAGCGTTGAAGTGTTTCCTAGTCCCCCCTACAATGAGCAGTTCTTC.

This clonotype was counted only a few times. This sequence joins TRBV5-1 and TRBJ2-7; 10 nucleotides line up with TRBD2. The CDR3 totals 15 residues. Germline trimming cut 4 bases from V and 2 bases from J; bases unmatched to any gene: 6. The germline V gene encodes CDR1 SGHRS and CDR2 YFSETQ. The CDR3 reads CASSPGLARTYEQYF. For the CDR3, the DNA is TGCGCCAGCAGCCCGGGACTAGCGAGGACCTACGAGCAGTACTTC.

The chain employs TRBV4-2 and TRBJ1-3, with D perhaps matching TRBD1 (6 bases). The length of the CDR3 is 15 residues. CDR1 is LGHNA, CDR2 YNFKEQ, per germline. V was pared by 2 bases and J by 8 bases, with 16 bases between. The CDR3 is CASSQPPGGADTIYF. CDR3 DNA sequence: TGTGCCAGCAGCCAACCCCCGGGGGGGGCTGACACCATATATTTT.

The CDR3 bases are TGCAGAACCGGGCTAGCGGGAACCTACGAGCAGTACTTC. It is translated as CRTGLAGTYEQYF. This chain joins TRBV20-1 and TRBJ2-7, with 9 bases identical to TRBD2. This CDR3 has 13 amino acids. CDR1 is DFQATT and CDR2 is SNEGSKA in the germline V gene (reference sequence).

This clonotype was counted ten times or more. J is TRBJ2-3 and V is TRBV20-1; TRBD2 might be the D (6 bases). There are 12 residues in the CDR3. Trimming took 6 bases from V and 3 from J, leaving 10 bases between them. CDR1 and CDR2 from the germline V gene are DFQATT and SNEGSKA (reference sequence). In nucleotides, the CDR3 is TGCAGTGCCACGCGGGAAACAGATACGCAGTATTTT. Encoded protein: CSATRETDTQYF.

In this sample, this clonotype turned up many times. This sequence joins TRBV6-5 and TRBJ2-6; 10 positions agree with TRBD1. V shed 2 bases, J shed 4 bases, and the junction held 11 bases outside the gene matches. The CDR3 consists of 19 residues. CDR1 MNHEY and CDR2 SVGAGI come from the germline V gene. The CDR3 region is CASSYRATGGRSGANVLTF. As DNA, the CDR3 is TGTGCCAGCAGTTACAGGGCGACAGGGGGCCGTTCCGGGGCCAACGTCCTGACTTTC.

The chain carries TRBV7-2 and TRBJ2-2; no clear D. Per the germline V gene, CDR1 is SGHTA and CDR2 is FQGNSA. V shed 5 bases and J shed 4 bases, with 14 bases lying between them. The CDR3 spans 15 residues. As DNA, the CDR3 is TGTGCCAGCAGCGTAAATAGCCTGGTCACCGGGGAGCTGTTTTTT. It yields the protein CASSVNSLVTGELFF.

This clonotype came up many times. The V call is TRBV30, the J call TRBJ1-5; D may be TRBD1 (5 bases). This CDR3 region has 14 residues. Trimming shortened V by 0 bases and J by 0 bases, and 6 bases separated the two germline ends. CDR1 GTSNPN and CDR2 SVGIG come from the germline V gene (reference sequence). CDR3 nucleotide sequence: TGTGCCTGGAGTGTGGACAATAGCAATCAGCCCCAGCATTTT. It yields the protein CAWSVDNSNQPQHF.

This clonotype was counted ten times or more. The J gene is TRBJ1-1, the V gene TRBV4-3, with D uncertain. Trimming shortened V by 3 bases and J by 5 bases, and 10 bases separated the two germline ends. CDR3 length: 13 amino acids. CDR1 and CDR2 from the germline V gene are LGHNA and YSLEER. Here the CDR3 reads CASSQGRKTEAFF. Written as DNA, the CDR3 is TGCGCCAGCAGCCAGGGGAGGAAAACTGAAGCTTTCTTT.

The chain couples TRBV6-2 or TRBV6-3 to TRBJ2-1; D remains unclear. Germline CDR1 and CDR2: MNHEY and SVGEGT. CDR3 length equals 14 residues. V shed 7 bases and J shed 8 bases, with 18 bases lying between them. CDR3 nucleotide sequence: TGTGCCAGCACCCACGCGTATGGGCTCGATGAGCAGTTCTTC. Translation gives CASTHAYGLDEQFF.

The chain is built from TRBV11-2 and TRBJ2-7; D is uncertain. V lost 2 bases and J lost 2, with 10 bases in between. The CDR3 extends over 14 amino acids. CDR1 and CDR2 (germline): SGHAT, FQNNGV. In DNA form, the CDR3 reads TGTGCCAGCAGCTTAAGTCCTGGGGCCTACGAGCAGTACTTC. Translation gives CASSLSPGAYEQYF. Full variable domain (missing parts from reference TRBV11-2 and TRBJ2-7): EAGVAQSPRYKIIEKRQSVAFWCNPISGHATLYWYQQILGQGPKLLIQFQNNGVVDDSQLPKDRFSAERLKGVDSTLKIQPAKLEDSAVYLCASSLSPGAYEQYFGPGTRLTVT.

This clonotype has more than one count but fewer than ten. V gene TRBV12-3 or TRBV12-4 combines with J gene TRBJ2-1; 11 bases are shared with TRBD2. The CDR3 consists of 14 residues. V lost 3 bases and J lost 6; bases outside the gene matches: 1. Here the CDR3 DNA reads TGTGCCAGCAGTTTTGGGACTAGCGGCAATGAGCAGTTCTTC. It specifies CASSFGTSGNEQFF.